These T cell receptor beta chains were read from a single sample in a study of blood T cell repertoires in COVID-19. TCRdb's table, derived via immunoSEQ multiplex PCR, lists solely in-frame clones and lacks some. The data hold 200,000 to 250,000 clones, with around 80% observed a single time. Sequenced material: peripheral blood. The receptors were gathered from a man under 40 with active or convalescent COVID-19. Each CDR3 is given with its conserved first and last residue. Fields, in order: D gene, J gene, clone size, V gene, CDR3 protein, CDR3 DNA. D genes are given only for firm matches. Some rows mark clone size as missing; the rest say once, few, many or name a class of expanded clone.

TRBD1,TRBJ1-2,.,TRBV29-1,CSALLETGHYGYTF,TGCAGCGCCCTACTGGAGACAGGGCACTATGGCTACACCTTC
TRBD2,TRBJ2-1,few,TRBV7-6,CASSLARGRAYNEQFF,TGTGCCAGCAGCTTAGCGCGAGGGAGGGCCTACAATGAGCAGTTCTTC
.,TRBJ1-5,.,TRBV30,CAWSTSGNQPQHF,TGTGCCTGGAGTACTTCGGGGAATCAGCCCCAGCATTTT
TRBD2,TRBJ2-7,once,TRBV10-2,CASSPLASGRASGFYEQYF,TGCGCCAGCAGCCCCCTAGCTAGCGGGAGGGCCTCAGGTTTCTACGAGCAGTACTTC
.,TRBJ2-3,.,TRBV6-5,CASKIGRGEDTQYF,TGTGCCAGCAAGATTGGCAGGGGAGAAGATACGCAGTATTTT
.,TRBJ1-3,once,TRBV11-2,CASESVANTIYF,TGTGCCAGCGAGAGTGTAGCGAACACCATATATTTT
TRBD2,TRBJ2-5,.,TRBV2,CASSGLGLQETQYF,TGTGCCAGCTCGGGACTGGGACTACAAGAGACCCAGTACTTC
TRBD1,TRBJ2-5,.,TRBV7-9,CASHRGEETQYF,TGTGCCAGCCACAGGGGAGAGGAGACCCAGTACTTC
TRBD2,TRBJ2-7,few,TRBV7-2,CASSSPGGRREQYF,TGTGCCAGCAGCTCCCCGGGAGGCCGTCGCGAGCAGTACTTC
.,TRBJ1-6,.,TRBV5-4,CASTRGGRYDNSPLHF,TGTGCCAGCACTCGGGGGGGACGCTACGATAATTCACCCCTCCACTTT
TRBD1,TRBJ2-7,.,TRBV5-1,CASSQDRLNEQYF,TGCGCCAGCAGCCAGGACAGGCTAAACGAGCAGTACTTC
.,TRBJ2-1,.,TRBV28,CASGTVNEQFF,TGTGCCAGCGGTACAGTCAATGAGCAGTTCTTC
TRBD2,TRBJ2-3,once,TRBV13,CASSPRRLAGPDTQYF,TGTGCCAGCAGCCCCAGGCGGCTAGCGGGTCCAGATACGCAGTATTTT
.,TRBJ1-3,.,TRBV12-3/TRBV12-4,CASSFTQASTIYF,TGTGCCAGCAGTTTTACACAGGCCAGCACCATATATTTT
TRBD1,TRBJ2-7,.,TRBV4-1,CASSQATLRDRGHEQYF,TGCGCCAGCAGCCAAGCCACTTTGAGGGACAGGGGCCACGAGCAGTACTTC
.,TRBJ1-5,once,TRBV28,CASSSLPRGPNQPQHF,TGTGCCAGCAGTTCCCTCCCTAGGGGCCCCAATCAGCCCCAGCATTTT